This TCR beta chain is from a study of OX40 agonist ivuxolimab in advanced cancers. Sequenced by immunoSEQ multiplex PCR; TCRdb stores in-frame clones only, minus some. The sample lists approximately 50,000 clones, 70% to 90% seen once, with 14% in the top ten. V gave up 6 bases and J gave up 7 bases, with 23 bases separating them. The CDR3 runs 16 residues. Germline assignment: CDR1 SGHAT and CDR2 FQDESV (reference sequence). The chain is built from TRBV11-1 and TRBJ2-3; tentative D call: TRBD1 (5 bases). The input for sequencing was CD4+ or CD8+ T cells sorted from blood, taken in a trial of the OX40 agonist ivuxolimab. This clonotype originated in an adult with an advanced solid tumor such as melanoma, head and neck, liver or kidney cancer. The CDR3 coding sequence is TGTGCCAGCAGTTCCCTCCCCAGGGCGCTCGATAATACGCAGTATTTT. The encoded protein is CASSSLPRALDNTQYF.